Sequencing of this TCR beta chain was carried out in a study of blood T cells in healthy people across ages. Trimming took 1 base from V and 3 from J, leaving 16 bases between them. CDR1 is LGHDT and CDR2 is YNNKEL in the germline V gene (reference sequence). This CDR3 is 16 amino acids long. A second about 6 to 11 cycle PCR used barcoded and J-beta primers. TCRdb re-called the 5' RACE reads through MiXCR, storing one row per CDR3 protein. The table shows more than 1,400,000 distinct CDR3 sequences, with around 42% occurring only once. In the case of this clonotype: Its specificity is not known.

Study conclusions and caveats: Lack of knowledge of donor CMV status possibly confounded expanded clonotype changes. Whereas aged donors had fewer naive CD4+ cells, long-lived donors had more of them and higher diversity. PBMC samples, being unsorted, prevented any conclusive comparison of naive and antigen-experienced cells.

The donors, all healthy, were Caucasians living in Russia, aged roughly 6 to 100. The receptor comes from a woman between 18 and 29 years old in good health. The rearrangement joins TRBV3-1 to TRBJ2-7; tentatively, D is TRBD2 (7 bases). Sequenced input: blood. This CDR3 is CASSQGGGVQFYEQYF. In nucleotides, the CDR3 is TGTGCCAGCAGCCAAGGAGGGGGGGTGCAATTCTACGAGCAGTACTTC.